The sequence of this T cell receptor beta chain was determined in a study of cytotoxic CD8 clonotypes in ibrutinib-treated CLL (dated by TCRdb to the early 2020s). About the investigation overall: The cohort was composed of 11 relapsed/refractory and roughly 14 treatment-naive patients; IGHV unmutated status was identified in around 17 patients. Every remission and progressive disease sample was obtained while ibrutinib was still being received by the patients. An average of around 260,000 productive templates and 80,000 to 100,000 productive rearrangements was obtained per sample. Of the approximately 87 people in the trial, about 27 had longitudinal samples available. Cryopreserved peripheral blood mononuclear cells were obtained prior to treatment, at the time of response, and at either disease progression or sustained remission. Partial responses were observed in 24 patients and complete responses in 2; after a median follow-up of around 68 months, remission was maintained in 15 or so patients and progression was observed in roughly 12. Samples at response were collected after a median of about 13 months of treatment, with a range of roughly 6 to 40 months. The paper as a whole reports these results and caveats: Lymph node repertoires were not examined, and the timing of sampling was not matched between patients in sustained remission and those whose disease progressed. Public clonotypes were rare and either shrank or stayed stable during treatment, and the rise in clonality at ibrutinib response reflected expansion of private clonotypes. At ibrutinib response clonality went up, during sustained remission it held steady, and at progression it dropped back toward baseline. Baseline clonality exceeded that of age-matched healthy donors and correlated strongly with circulating CD8+ T-cell counts.

Comment on this clone: This receptor's antigen is unknown. Per-base qualities were not stored, and no clone one base away is much larger.

Each clonotype received, on average, 10x coverage in deep resolution sequencing performed on a MiSeq, where the target depth lay between 1 in 1 million and 1 in 200,000 T cells. TCR beta libraries were generated with the immunoSEQ hsTCRB Kit. In the source study's methods: Data were analyzed with ImmunoSEQ Data Assistant and ImmunoSEQ Analyzer, with V, D and J genes assigned per IMGT definitions. Clonality, with values ranging from 0 to 1, was calculated as one minus the normalized Shannon entropy of productive rearrangement frequencies. Only overrepresented clonotypes making up at least 0.05% of each patient's repertoire were included in the public clonotype analysis. About a dozen age-matched healthy donor repertoires from immuneACCESS served as clonality controls. TCRdb stores this immuneACCESS table with in-frame sequences only. Part of the clones is absent; in the studies checked, under half of the shortfall reflects unresolved V genes, and no reason is known for the rest. The V and J calls and clone size were taken over from that table, and D and trimming were inferred from the DNA. The sample profile shows approximately 210,000 clones; about 72% of them were found once. Roughly an eighth of the sample goes to the ten largest clones.

The time point label, read with the paper, signifies: 20 to 25 months on ibrutinib. For TCR beta library preparation, roughly 2.2 micrograms of genomic DNA were isolated from cryopreserved PBMCs. Longitudinal blood samples from CLL patients on ibrutinib monotherapy underwent high-throughput TCR beta sequencing. Patients were enrolled in a phase 2 open-label single-center ibrutinib monotherapy trial. Sequences were derived from PBMCs, sampled after 24 months of ibrutinib treatment. The receptor's source is a human donor with chronic lymphocytic leukemia.

The DNA sequence follows: TGTGCCAGCAGTGAGCGGATGTACCAAGAGACCCAGTACTTC. It translates as CASSERMYQETQYF. The chain joins TRBV6-5 to TRBJ2-5; the best D guess is TRBD2, with 5 bases matching. The CDR3, from cysteine to phenylalanine, totals 14 residues. Solely the CDR3 DNA is kept, with 42 bases framed from the first base. The V end loses 5 bases and the J end loses 0 bases, and a stretch of 10 bases separates them. Looking up the germline V gene yields CDR1 MNHEY and CDR2 SVGAGI.